This T cell receptor (beta chain) appears in the sequencing data of a study of cytomegalovirus exposure and HLA in healthy donors. Sequencing was performed with immunoSEQ multiplex PCR; in TCRdb, only in-frame clones are kept and a portion is missing. Seen here are more than 250,000 clones, 90% observed once, and the top ten hold approximately 3.1%. Findings and limits, study-wide: In vitro experiments confirmed that three CMV-associated chains were specific for CMV antigens. The TCR clusters that emerged in the first cohort tended, a later analysis found, to co-occur in the approximately 130 validation repertoires. There were some public TCRs occurring in many donors, but most TCR sequences were rare.

Only one count was recorded for this clone. The antigen remains unidentified. This CDR3 region has 17 residues. The J segment lost 5 bases and the V segment lost 5 bases, leaving 12 bases of the junction unmatched. Germline assignment: CDR1 MDHEN and CDR2 SYDVKM. The sample was PBMCs. The chain recombines TRBV28 with TRBJ2-2; 9 bases agree with TRBD2. The sequence was obtained from a woman in her twenties or thirties in good health and CMV-seronegative. The CDR3 loop reads CASSVHLLAGVTGELFF. Written as DNA, the CDR3 is TGTGCCAGCAGTGTCCACCTATTAGCGGGAGTTACCGGGGAGCTGTTTTTT.